Each of the 13 T cell receptor beta chains below was sequenced from the same sample in a study of blood T cells in healthy people across ages. Together with a sample-barcoded 5' primer, a J-beta primer mix was included in a second PCR lasting roughly 6 to 12 cycles. From the 5' RACE reads, TCRdb called clonotypes with MiXCR, one entry per CDR3 protein. The table has 800,000 to 1,300,000 distinct CDR3 sequences, around 27% seen once. Separately, the same data were catalogued under a study of T cells of mothers and their children.

Sequenced input: blood. All receptors come from a girl aged 2 to 10 in good health.

This clonotype has more than one count but fewer than ten. The V and J genes are TRBV5-8 and TRBJ1-5, with D uncertain. Germline V gene sequence: CDR1 SGHTS, CDR2 YDEGEE. Trimming removed 4 bases at V and 6 bases at J, with 11 bases between. The CDR3 consists of 13 residues. This chain's CDR3 is CASSPRVGQPQHF. For the CDR3, the DNA is TGTGCCAGCAGCCCCCGAGTTGGTCAGCCCCAGCATTTT.

The rearrangement links TRBV12-5 to TRBJ1-1, with D hard to call. Germline V lookup: CDR1 LGHNT, CDR2 FRNRAP. The germline V and J ends were trimmed by 7 bases and 5 bases, with 14 bases remaining between them. This CDR3 spans 13 amino acids. The CDR3 loop reads CASDHQRVTEAFF. CDR3 in DNA: TGTGCTAGTGACCATCAAAGGGTTACTGAAGCTTTCTTT.

The V and J genes are TRBV29-1 and TRBJ2-7; the match to TRBD1 covers 10 bases. Trimming cost V 6 bases and J 3 bases; bases outside gene matches: 8. The CDR3 consists of 14 residues. Germline V CDR1 and CDR2: SQVTM, ANQGSEA. Here the CDR3 reads CSVAGTGEDYEQYF. In DNA form, the CDR3 reads TGCAGCGTGGCCGGGACAGGGGAGGACTACGAGCAGTACTTC.

This clonotype appeared a few times. This chain uses TRBV7-9 with TRBJ2-1, with 8 bases aligning to TRBD2. After removal of 10 bases from V and 2 bases from J, the junction contained 7 bases not matched to a gene. The germline gives CDR1 SEHNR, CDR2 FQNEAQ (reference sequence). CDR3 length equals 14 residues. CDR3 sequence reads: CATRTSLPYNEQFF. The CDR3 region has the DNA TGTGCCACCCGGACTAGCCTACCCTACAATGAGCAGTTCTTC.

This clonotype was counted between two and nine times. The chain combines TRBV5-1 with TRBJ2-7; 11 positions agree with TRBD2. This CDR3 region has 16 residues. CDR1 is SGHRS, CDR2 YFSETQ, per germline. The trim removed 0 bases at V and 2 bases at J, leaving 4 bases unmatched. In nucleotides, the CDR3 is TGCGCCAGCAGCTTGGACATGGGACTAGCGGCCTACGAGCAGTACTTC. Its protein is CASSLDMGLAAYEQYF.

This chain links TRBV24-1 with TRBJ2-5; D possibly corresponds to TRBD2 (6 bases). The better agreement between TRBJ2-1 and the DNA end casts doubt on the J call. Germline V gene data show CDR1 as KGHDR and CDR2 as SFDVKD. The CDR3 length is 15 residues. CDR3 residues: CATSDGSGRYNEQFF. Here the CDR3 DNA reads TGTGCCACCAGTGATGGTAGCGGACGATACAATGAGCAGTTCTTC.

In this sample, this clonotype turned up a few times. The chain recombines TRBV29-1 with TRBJ2-5, with a weak D call TRBD1 (5 bases). CDR3 length equals 14 residues. Trimming took 0 bases from V and 4 from J, leaving 12 bases between them. The germline V gene has CDR1 SQVTM and CDR2 ANQGSEA. The CDR3 spells CSVEDGSGLETQYF. CDR3 nucleotides: TGCAGCGTTGAAGATGGTTCAGGGTTAGAGACCCAGTACTTC.

The V and J genes are TRBV27 and TRBJ2-7, with D perhaps assigned TRBD1 or TRBD2 (6 bases each). Germline loops: CDR1 MNHEY, CDR2 SMNVEV (reference sequence). The CDR3 contains 16 residues. The germline V and J ends were trimmed by 5 bases and 3 bases, with 20 bases remaining between them. The CDR3 DNA sequence: TGTGCCAGCAGTCCCACCTCAAACAGGGAGGTCTACGAGCAGTACTTC. It yields the protein CASSPTSNREVYEQYF.

The genes are TRBV11-2 and TRBJ2-7; D is possibly TRBD2 (6 bases). V was shortened by 3 bases and J by 5 bases, with 14 bases between the two germline ends. The CDR3 runs 14 residues. Germline lookup yields CDR1 SGHAT and CDR2 FQNNGV. CDR3 nucleotide sequence: TGTGCCAGCAGCTTCGGAGCGGAGGGGAACGAGCAGTACTTC. It is translated as CASSFGAEGNEQYF. Combining the CDR3 with reference TRBV11-2 and TRBJ2-7 gives the whole variable domain EAGVAQSPRYKIIEKRQSVAFWCNPISGHATLYWYQQILGQGPKLLIQFQNNGVVDDSQLPKDRFSAERLKGVDSTLKIQPAKLEDSAVYLCASSFGAEGNEQYFGPGTRLTVT.

The rearrangement uses TRBV28 and TRBJ2-3; D might be TRBD2 (6 bases). Looked up from germline, CDR1 is MDHEN and CDR2 is SYDVKM. This CDR3 spans 15 amino acids. The V gene lost 3 bases and the J gene lost 2 bases, with 12 bases spanning the gap. The CDR3 coding sequence is TGTGCCAGCAGTTTCCGGGGGAAGGCCACAGATACGCAGTATTTT. It is translated as CASSFRGKATDTQYF.

This clonotype was recorded a few times. The chain uses TRBV6-2 or TRBV6-3 and TRBJ2-5, with D unresolved. The DNA end is a closer match to TRBJ2-7, so the J assignment may be wrong. This CDR3 is built from 13 residues. CDR1 and CDR2 (germline): MNHEY, SVGEGT. CDR3 region: CASSYSSASEQYF. CDR3 DNA sequence: TGTGCCAGCAGTTACTCATCCGCGAGCGAGCAGTACTTC.

Details on this clonotype: The junction shows a germline mismatch at one end, possibly a read error. The chain has TRBV29-1 and TRBJ2-5, with D maybe TRBD2 (5 bases). The CDR3 is 13 residues long. Germline loops: CDR1 SQVTM, CDR2 ANQGSEA. The DNA of the CDR3 is TGCAGCGTCGCGAGGGTTTCGTACAATGAGCATTTCTTC. Protein: CSVARVSYNEHFF.

This chain links TRBV29-1 with TRBJ2-5, with D possibly TRBD2 on 5 matching bases. Trimming removed 7 bases at V and 1 base at J, with 16 bases between. CDR3 length equals 14 residues. The germline V gene encodes CDR1 SQVTM and CDR2 ANQGSEA. The CDR3 protein is CSAGGLGPQETQYF. In DNA, the CDR3 is TGCAGCGCCGGAGGTCTAGGACCCCAAGAGACCCAGTACTTC. The full variable domain, completed using reference TRBV29-1 and TRBJ2-5, is SAVISQKPSRDICQRGTSLTIQCQVDSQVTMMFWYRQQPGQSLTLIATANQGSEATYESGFVIDKFPISRPNLTFSTLTVSNMSPEDSSIYLCSAGGLGPQETQYFGPGTRLLVL.